Following are 21 T cell receptor beta chains from one sample sequenced in a study of blood T cell repertoires in COVID-19. TCRdb's table, derived via immunoSEQ multiplex PCR, lists solely in-frame clones and lacks some. The sample yields about 63,000 clones, about 82% seen once. Sequencing was carried out using PBMCs or T cells enriched from blood (not recorded which). The receptors derive from a woman aged 40 to 50 with acute COVID-19.

The rearrangement uses TRBV19 and TRBJ2-1; tentatively, D is TRBD1 (6 bases). The CDR3 contains 15 residues. Germline V gene lookup returns CDR1 LNHDA and CDR2 SQIVND (reference sequence). The V and J ends lost 7 bases and 2 bases respectively, with 15 bases between them. DNA of the CDR3: TGTGCCAGTACTCCGACAGGCAATCCCTACAATGAGCAGTTCTTC. Protein sequence: CASTPTGNPYNEQFF.

This clone was detected once. The V gene is TRBV5-1, the J gene TRBJ1-3; D is undetermined. The CDR3 covers 16 residues. Germline assignment: CDR1 SGHRS and CDR2 YFSETQ. V was shortened by 1 base and J by 0 bases, with 11 bases between the two germline ends. This chain's CDR3 is CASSLSGILSGNTIYF. In DNA, the CDR3 is TGCGCCAGCAGCTTGTCGGGTATTCTCTCTGGAAACACCATATATTTT.

V gene TRBV6-1 combines with J gene TRBJ2-5, with TRBD2 matching over 8 bases. CDR3 size: 14 residues. V dropped 3 bases and J dropped 2; count of bases not matched to a gene: 2. Looked up from germline, CDR1 is MNHNS and CDR2 is SASEGT. The CDR3 spells CASSETSAQETQYF. The CDR3 bases are TGTGCCAGCAGTGAGACTAGCGCTCAAGAGACCCAGTACTTC.

The gene calls are TRBV28 and TRBJ2-1, with 7 bases lining up with TRBD2. Trimming at V came to 5 bases and at J to 4 bases, leaving 11 bases not matched to a gene. The CDR3 consists of 16 residues. Per the germline V gene, CDR1 is MDHEN and CDR2 is SYDVKM. The CDR3 DNA reads TGTGCCAGCAGTCCGACTGGGGGGGACCCATACAATGAGCAGTTCTTC. Its translation is CASSPTGGDPYNEQFF.

This clone was picked up a small number of times. The chain joins TRBV14 to TRBJ1-1; the D gene is possibly TRBD1 (6 bases). In germline, CDR1 is SGHDN, CDR2 FVKESK. The CDR3 contains 13 residues. Trimming shortened V by 4 bases and J by 4 bases, and 10 bases separated the two germline ends. CDR3 amino acids: CASSRTRGTEAFF. The CDR3 nucleotides are TGTGCCAGCAGCCGAACCAGGGGCACTGAAGCTTTCTTT.

The rearrangement joins TRBV6-6 to TRBJ1-2; 7 bases map to TRBD1. CDR3 length: 15 residues. V was clipped by 0 bases and J by 2 bases; unmatched bases: 3. Germline V gives CDR1 MNHNY, CDR2 SVGAGI (reference sequence). The CDR3 sequence is CASSYSGRGNYGYTF. The CDR3 DNA reads as TGTGCCAGCAGTTACTCCGGCAGGGGGAACTATGGCTACACCTTC.

This chain connects TRBV5-4 to TRBJ2-3; 8 bases line up with TRBD2. The CDR3 extends over 16 amino acids. The germline gives CDR1 SGHNT, CDR2 YYREEE (reference sequence). The J segment lost 4 bases and the V segment lost 4 bases, leaving 11 bases of the junction unmatched. The CDR3 nucleotides read TGTGCCAGCAGCACACCGGGGGGGGTGATGGCAGATACGCAGTATTTT. Residues: CASSTPGGVMADTQYF.

The V gene is TRBV11-3, the J gene TRBJ2-3; 7 bases match TRBD1. V was pared by 3 bases and J by 11 bases, with 8 bases of the junction left unmatched. CDR3 length: 13 amino acids. Germline CDR1 is SGHNT and CDR2 is YENEEA. CDR3 coding DNA: TGTGCCAGCAGCTTGGGGCACGGGACAGAGCAGTATTTT. Translating gives CASSLGHGTEQYF.

This clone was seen just once. The chain carries TRBV6-4 and TRBJ1-6; 9 bases align to TRBD1. The CDR3 loop spans 15 amino acids. Germline CDR1 is MRHNA and CDR2 is SNTAGT. Trimming at V came to 0 bases and at J to 8 bases, leaving 2 bases not matched to a gene. The CDR3 DNA reads as TGTGCCAGCAGTGACTCGGGACAGGGTGATTCACCCCTCCACTTT. Translation gives CASSDSGQGDSPLHF.

As concerns this clone: At one end, the junction sequence differs from germline, possibly due to a read error. The CDR3 reads CASSLAGTGVGETQYF. In DNA form, the CDR3 reads TGTGCTAGCAGCTTAGCCGGGACAGGGGTCGGGGAGACCCAGTACTTC. The rearrangement links TRBV7-7 to TRBJ2-5; TRBD1 agrees at 10 bases. The CDR3 contains 16 residues. Germline V gene data show CDR1 as SSHAT and CDR2 as FNYEAQ (reference sequence).

The sample holds one count of this clone. V is TRBV5-6 and J is TRBJ2-1; 8 bases fit TRBD2. Trimming cost V 7 bases and J 5 bases; bases outside gene matches: 11. CDR3 length: 15 amino acids. Germline values: CDR1 SGHDT, CDR2 YYEEEE. The CDR3 loop is CASGRAGARNNEQFF. The CDR3 DNA reads TGTGCCAGCGGCCGAGCGGGGGCTCGGAACAATGAGCAGTTCTTC.

The V and J genes are TRBV28 and TRBJ1-3; weak D call: TRBD1 (5 bases). The CDR3 is 16 amino acids. Germline CDR1 MDHEN, CDR2 SYDVKM. Trimming took 5 bases from V and 0 from J, leaving 14 bases between them. The DNA for the CDR3 is TGTGCCAGCAGTCCCATGGGGGGTGGCTCTGGAAACACCATATATTTT. Encoded protein: CASSPMGGGSGNTIYF.

The chain's CDR3 is CASSRDRLQETQYF. The CDR3 DNA reads TGTGCCAGCAGCCGGGACAGGCTCCAAGAGACCCAGTACTTC. V is TRBV5-8 and J is TRBJ2-5, with 8 bases identical to TRBD1. Germline CDR1 reads SGHTS; CDR2 reads YDEGEE. Germline trimming cut 4 bases from V and 1 base from J; bases unmatched to any gene: 3. The CDR3 extends over 14 amino acids. Supplemented by reference TRBV5-8 and TRBJ2-5, the full variable domain reads EAGVTQSPTHLIKTRGQQATLRCSPISGHTSVYWYQQALGLGLQFLLWYDEGEERNRGNFPPRFSGRQFPNYSSELNVNALELEDSALYLCASSRDRLQETQYFGPGTRLLVL.

This chain connects TRBV5-1 to TRBJ1-1, with 9 bases that match TRBD1. CDR1 SGHRS and CDR2 YFSETQ come from the germline V gene. The CDR3 is made up of 16 amino acids. After removal of 6 bases from V and 2 bases from J, the junction contained 11 bases not matched to a gene. This chain's CDR3 is CASTLRPDRGNTEAFF. The CDR3 coding sequence is TGCGCCAGCACCTTACGACCGGACAGGGGCAACACTGAAGCTTTCTTT.

This clone was detected only a few times. The rearrangement links TRBV15 to TRBJ1-6; D remains unclear. Germline lookup yields CDR1 LNHNV and CDR2 YYDKDF (reference sequence). The CDR3 totals 15 residues. The V gene lost 0 bases and the J gene lost 9 bases, with 12 bases spanning the gap. The CDR3 here is CATSRDGRESSPLHF. CDR3 DNA sequence: TGTGCCACCAGCAGAGATGGACGGGAGAGTTCACCCCTCCACTTT.

V is TRBV14 and J is TRBJ2-7; 7 bases match TRBD1. This CDR3 contains 15 residues. Germline CDR1 is SGHDN and CDR2 is FVKESK. Trimming removed 6 bases from V and 1 base from J; junction bases left unmatched: 9. For the CDR3, the DNA is TGTGCCAGCAGACCAGACAGGGTAGTTTCCTACGAGCAGTACGTC. This gives the protein CASRPDRVVSYEQYV.

This chain uses TRBV7-3 with TRBJ1-1; perhaps TRBD1 as D (5 bases). V lost 1 base and J 0 bases, leaving 9 bases between the germline ends. The CDR3 loop spans 15 amino acids. Germline loops: CDR1 SGHTA, CDR2 FQGTGA. The CDR3 nucleotides are TGTGCCAGCAGCTTAATCGGGGGGGTGAACACTGAAGCTTTCTTT. It translates to CASSLIGGVNTEAFF.

The chain joins TRBV9 to TRBJ2-3; weak D call: TRBD1 (5 bases). V dropped 0 bases and J dropped 0 bases, with 5 bases sitting between them. The germline CDR1 and CDR2 sequences are SGDLS and YYNGEE. CDR3 length equals 14 residues. CDR3 sequence reads: CASSVGQSTDTQYF. CDR3 DNA sequence: TGTGCCAGCAGCGTAGGACAGAGCACAGATACGCAGTATTTT. Complete variable domain (other parts from reference TRBV9 and TRBJ2-3): DSGVTQTPKHLITATGQRVTLRCSPRSGDLSVYWYQQSLDQGLQFLIQYYNGEERAKGNILERFSAQQFPDLHSELNLSSLELGDSALYFCASSVGQSTDTQYFGPGTRLTVL.

As DNA, the CDR3 is TGTGCCACCAGCAGAGCTAGACCGGGACAGGGCGAAAACACTGAAGCTTTCTTT. It is translated as CATSRARPGQGENTEAFF. The V gene is TRBV15, the J gene TRBJ1-1; 9 positions match TRBD1. The CDR3 contains 18 residues. CDR1 is LNHNV and CDR2 is YYDKDF in the germline V gene (reference sequence). The ends lost 1 base at V and 2 bases at J; junction bases unmatched: 11.

This clone was seen a few times. The gene calls are TRBV28 and TRBJ1-1; possible D gene TRBD1, 5 bases. Trimming took off 8 bases at V and 1 base at J, with 17 bases between the two ends. Germline values: CDR1 MDHEN, CDR2 SYDVKM. The CDR3 length is 15 residues. The CDR3 loop is CASPPTGRGNTEAFF. As DNA, the CDR3 is TGTGCCAGCCCCCCGACGGGGAGGGGGAACACTGAAGCTTTCTTT.

This clone was detected once. The chain has TRBV4-1 and TRBJ2-7; 12 positions agree with TRBD2. In germline, CDR1 is MGHRA, CDR2 YSYEKL. Trimming at V came to 0 bases and at J to 3 bases, leaving 15 bases not matched to a gene. The CDR3 consists of 20 residues. DNA for the CDR3: TGCGCCAGCAGCCAAGATGAACCCCGGGCACTAGCGGGAGGTAACTACGAGCAGTACTTC. It is translated as CASSQDEPRALAGGNYEQYF.